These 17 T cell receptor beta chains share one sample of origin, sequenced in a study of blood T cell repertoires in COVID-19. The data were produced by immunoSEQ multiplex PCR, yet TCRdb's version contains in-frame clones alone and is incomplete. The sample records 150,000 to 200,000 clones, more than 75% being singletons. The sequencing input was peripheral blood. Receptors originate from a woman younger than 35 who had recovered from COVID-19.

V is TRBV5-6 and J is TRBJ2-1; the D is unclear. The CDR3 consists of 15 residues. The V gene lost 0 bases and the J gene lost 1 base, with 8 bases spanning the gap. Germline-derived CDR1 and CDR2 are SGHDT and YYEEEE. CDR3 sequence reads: CASSLVAVSYNEQFF. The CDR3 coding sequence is TGTGCCAGCAGCTTGGTGGCAGTTTCCTACAATGAGCAGTTCTTC.

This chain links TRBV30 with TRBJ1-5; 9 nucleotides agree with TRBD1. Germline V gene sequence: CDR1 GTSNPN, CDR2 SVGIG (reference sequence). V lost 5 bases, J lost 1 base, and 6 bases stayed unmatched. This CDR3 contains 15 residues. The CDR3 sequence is CAWASDRGSNQPQHF. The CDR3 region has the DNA TGTGCCTGGGCATCCGACAGGGGGAGCAATCAGCCCCAGCATTTT.

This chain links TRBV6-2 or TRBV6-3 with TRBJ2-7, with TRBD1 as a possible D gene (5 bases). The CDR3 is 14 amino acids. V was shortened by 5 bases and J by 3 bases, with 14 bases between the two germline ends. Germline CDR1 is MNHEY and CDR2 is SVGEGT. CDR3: CASSKQGESYEQYF. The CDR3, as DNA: TGTGCCAGCAGTAAACAAGGGGAAAGCTACGAGCAGTACTTC.

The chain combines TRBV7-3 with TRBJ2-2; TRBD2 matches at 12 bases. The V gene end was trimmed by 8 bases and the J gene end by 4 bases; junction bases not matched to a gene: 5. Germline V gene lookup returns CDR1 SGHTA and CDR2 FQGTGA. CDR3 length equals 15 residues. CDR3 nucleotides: TGTGCCAGCCGGACTAGCGGGGCGGTCACCGGGGAGCTGTTTTTT. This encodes CASRTSGAVTGELFF.

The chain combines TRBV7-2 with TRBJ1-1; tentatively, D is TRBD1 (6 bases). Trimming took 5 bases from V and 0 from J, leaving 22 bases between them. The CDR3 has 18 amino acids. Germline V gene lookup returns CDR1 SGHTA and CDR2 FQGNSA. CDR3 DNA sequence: TGTGCCAGCAGCCAGAGGGGGACAAGGAAGATTTTGAACACTGAAGCTTTCTTT. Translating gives CASSQRGTRKILNTEAFF.

The CDR3 sequence is CASSISGSGAGNTIYF. Here the CDR3 DNA reads TGTGCCAGTAGTATATCGGGTTCCGGAGCTGGAAACACCATATATTTT. The rearrangement links TRBV19 to TRBJ1-3; no reliable D call. Looked up from germline, CDR1 is LNHDA and CDR2 is SQIVND (reference sequence). The ends were cut back, 2 bases at V and 2 bases at J, with 13 bases in the middle. CDR3 length: 16 amino acids.

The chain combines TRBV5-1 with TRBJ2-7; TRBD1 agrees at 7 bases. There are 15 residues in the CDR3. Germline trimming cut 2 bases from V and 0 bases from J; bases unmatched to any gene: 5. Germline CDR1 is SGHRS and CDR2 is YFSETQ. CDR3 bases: TGCGCCAGCAGCTTAGGGGCAGGGGGCTCCTACGAGCAGTACTTC. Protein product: CASSLGAGGSYEQYF.

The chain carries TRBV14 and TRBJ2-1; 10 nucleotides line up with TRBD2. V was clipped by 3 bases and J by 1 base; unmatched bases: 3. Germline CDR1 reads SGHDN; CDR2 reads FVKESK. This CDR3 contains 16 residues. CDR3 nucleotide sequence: TGTGCCAGCAGCCAGTCTAGCGGGGGATCCTACAATGAGCAGTTCTTC. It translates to CASSQSSGGSYNEQFF.

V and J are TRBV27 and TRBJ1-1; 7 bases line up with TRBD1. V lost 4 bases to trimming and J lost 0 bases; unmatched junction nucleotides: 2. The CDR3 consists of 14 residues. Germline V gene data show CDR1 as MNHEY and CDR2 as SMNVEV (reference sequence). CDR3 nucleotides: TGTGCCAGCAGTTGGGACAGAGTGAACACTGAAGCTTTCTTT. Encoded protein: CASSWDRVNTEAFF.

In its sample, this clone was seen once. The CDR3 sequence: CASSATSGGPRTYNEQFF. The DNA of the CDR3 is TGTGCCAGCAGCGCCACTAGCGGGGGACCCAGAACCTACAATGAGCAGTTCTTC. V gene TRBV9 combines with J gene TRBJ2-1, with 11 bases identical to TRBD2. Germline V gene sequence: CDR1 SGDLS, CDR2 YYNGEE. The junction had 10 bases not matched to a gene; V was cut back by 3 bases and J by 2 bases. The CDR3 length is 18 residues.

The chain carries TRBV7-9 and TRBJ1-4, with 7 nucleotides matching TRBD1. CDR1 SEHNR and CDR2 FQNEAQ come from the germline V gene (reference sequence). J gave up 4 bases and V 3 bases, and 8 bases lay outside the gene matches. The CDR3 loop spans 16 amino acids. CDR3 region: CASSLDRLLSNEKLFF. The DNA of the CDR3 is TGTGCCAGCAGCTTGGACAGGTTACTTAGTAATGAAAAACTGTTTTTT.

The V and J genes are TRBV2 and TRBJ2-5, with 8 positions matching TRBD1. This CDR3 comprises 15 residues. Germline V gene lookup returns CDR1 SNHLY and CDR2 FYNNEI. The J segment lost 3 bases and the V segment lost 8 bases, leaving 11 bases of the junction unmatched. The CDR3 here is CASLTGAGVEETQYF. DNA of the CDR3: TGTGCCAGCTTGACAGGGGCTGGGGTGGAAGAGACCCAGTACTTC. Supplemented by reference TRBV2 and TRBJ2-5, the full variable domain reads EPEVTQTPSHQVTQMGQEVILRCVPISNHLYFYWYRQILGQKVEFLVSFYNNEISEKSEIFDDQFSVERPDGSNFTLKIRSTKLEDSAMYFCASLTGAGVEETQYFGPGTRLLVL.

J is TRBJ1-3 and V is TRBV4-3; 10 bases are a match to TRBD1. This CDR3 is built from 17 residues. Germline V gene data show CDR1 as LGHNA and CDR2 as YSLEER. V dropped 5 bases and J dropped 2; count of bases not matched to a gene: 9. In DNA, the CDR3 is TGCGCCAGCAGCAAGGGGTGGGACAGGGGAACTGGAAACACCATATATTTT. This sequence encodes CASSKGWDRGTGNTIYF.

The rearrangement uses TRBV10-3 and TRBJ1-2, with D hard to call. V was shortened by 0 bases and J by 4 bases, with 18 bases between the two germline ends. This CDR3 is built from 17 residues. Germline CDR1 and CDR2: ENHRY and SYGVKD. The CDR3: CAISESGERASGYGYTF. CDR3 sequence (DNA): TGTGCCATCAGTGAGTCCGGAGAGCGGGCTTCGGGCTATGGCTACACCTTC.

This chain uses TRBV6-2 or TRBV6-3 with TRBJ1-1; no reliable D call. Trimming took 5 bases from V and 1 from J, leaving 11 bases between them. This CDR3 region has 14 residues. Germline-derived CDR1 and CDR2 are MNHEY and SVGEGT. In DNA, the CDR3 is TGTGCCAGCAGTCAAACTCGAACGAACACTGAAGCTTTCTTT. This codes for CASSQTRTNTEAFF.

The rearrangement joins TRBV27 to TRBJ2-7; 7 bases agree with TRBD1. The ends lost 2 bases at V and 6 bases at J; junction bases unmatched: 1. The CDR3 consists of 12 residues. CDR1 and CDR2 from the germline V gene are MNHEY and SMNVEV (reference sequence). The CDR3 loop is CASSLRGREQYF. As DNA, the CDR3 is TGTGCCAGCAGTTTAAGGGGGCGCGAGCAGTACTTC.

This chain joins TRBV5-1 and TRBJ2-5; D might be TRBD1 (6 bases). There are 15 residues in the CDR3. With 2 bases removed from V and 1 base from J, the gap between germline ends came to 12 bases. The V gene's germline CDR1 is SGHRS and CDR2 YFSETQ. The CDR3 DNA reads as TGCGCCAGCAGCTTACAGGGCCACCCCCAAGAGACCCAGTACTTC. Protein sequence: CASSLQGHPQETQYF.